This TCR beta chain derives from a study of blood T cell repertoires in COVID-19. Here immunoSEQ multiplex PCR was the method, and the copy in TCRdb shows in-frame clones only, minus some. The data contain hundreds of thousands of clones, roughly 80% of them seen just once; the ten biggest clones take up 4%. In its sample, this clone was seen once. This CDR3 has 14 amino acids. V was pared by 7 bases and J by 5 bases, with 18 bases between. The germline CDR1 and CDR2 sequences are SQVTM and ANQGSEA. Sequenced material: peripheral blood. V gene TRBV29-1 combines with J gene TRBJ2-1, with D possibly matching TRBD1 (6 bases). This TCR was recovered from a woman between 35 and 50 years old with active or convalescent COVID-19. The CDR3 DNA is TGCAGCGCCGACGGGGAACGGACAGACAATGAGCAGTTCTTC. Translated: CSADGERTDNEQFF.